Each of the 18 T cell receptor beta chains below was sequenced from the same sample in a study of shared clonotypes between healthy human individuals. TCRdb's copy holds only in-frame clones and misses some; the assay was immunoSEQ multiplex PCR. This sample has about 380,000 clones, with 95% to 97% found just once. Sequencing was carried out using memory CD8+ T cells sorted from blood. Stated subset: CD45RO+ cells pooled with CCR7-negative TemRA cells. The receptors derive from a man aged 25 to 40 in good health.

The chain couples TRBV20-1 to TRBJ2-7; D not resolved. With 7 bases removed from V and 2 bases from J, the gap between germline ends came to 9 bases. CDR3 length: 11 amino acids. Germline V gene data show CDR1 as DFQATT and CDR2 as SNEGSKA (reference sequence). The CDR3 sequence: CSVSPPYEQYF. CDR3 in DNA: TGCAGTGTGAGCCCCCCCTACGAGCAGTACTTC.

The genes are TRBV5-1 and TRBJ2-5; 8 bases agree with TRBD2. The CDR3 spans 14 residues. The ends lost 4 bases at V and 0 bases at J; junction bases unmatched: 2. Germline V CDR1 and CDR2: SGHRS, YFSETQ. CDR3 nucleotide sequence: TGCGCCAGCAGCGGGGGACTAGACCAAGAGACCCAGTACTTC. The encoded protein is CASSGGLDQETQYF.

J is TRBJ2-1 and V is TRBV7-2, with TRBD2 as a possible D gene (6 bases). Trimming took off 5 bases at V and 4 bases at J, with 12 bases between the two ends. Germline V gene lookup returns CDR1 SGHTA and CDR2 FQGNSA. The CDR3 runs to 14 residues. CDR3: CASSPQGLYNEQFF. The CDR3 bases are TGTGCCAGCAGCCCGCAGGGACTGTACAATGAGCAGTTCTTC.

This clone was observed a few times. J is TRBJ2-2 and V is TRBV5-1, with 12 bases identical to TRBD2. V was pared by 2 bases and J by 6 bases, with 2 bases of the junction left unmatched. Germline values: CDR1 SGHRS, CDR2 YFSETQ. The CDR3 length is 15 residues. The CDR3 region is CASSFLAGGSGELFF. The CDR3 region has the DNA TGCGCCAGCAGCTTCCTAGCGGGAGGGTCCGGGGAGCTGTTTTTT.

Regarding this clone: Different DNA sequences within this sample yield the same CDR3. This CDR3 is CSASRNEQFF. The CDR3 DNA reads as TGCAGTGCTAGTCGCAATGAGCAGTTCTTC. This rearrangement joins TRBV20-1 to TRBJ2-1; no reliable D call. This CDR3 contains 10 residues. Germline CDR1 and CDR2: DFQATT and SNEGSKA (reference sequence). V gave up 3 bases and J gave up 6 bases, with 3 bases separating them.

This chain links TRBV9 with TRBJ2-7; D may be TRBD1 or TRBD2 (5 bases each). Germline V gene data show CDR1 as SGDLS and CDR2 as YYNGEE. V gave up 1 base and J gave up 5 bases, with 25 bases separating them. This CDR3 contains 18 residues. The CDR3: CASSVSILGPGSSNEQYF. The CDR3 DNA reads TGTGCCAGCAGCGTATCTATCTTGGGACCAGGGAGTAGCAACGAGCAGTACTTC. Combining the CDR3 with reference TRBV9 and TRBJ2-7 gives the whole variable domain DSGVTQTPKHLITATGQRVTLRCSPRSGDLSVYWYQQSLDQGLQFLIQYYNGEERAKGNILERFSAQQFPDLHSELNLSSLELGDSALYFCASSVSILGPGSSNEQYFGPGTRLTVT.

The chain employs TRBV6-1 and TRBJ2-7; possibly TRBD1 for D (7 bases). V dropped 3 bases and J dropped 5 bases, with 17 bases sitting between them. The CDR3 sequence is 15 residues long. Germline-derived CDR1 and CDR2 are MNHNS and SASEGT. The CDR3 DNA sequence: TGTGCCAGCAGTGAGTCACAGGGGAGGACACACGAGCAGTACTTC. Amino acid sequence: CASSESQGRTHEQYF.

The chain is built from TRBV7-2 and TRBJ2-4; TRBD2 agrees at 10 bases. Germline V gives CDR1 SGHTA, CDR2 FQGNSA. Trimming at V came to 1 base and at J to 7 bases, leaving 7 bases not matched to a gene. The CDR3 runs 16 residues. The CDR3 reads CASSLEASGRGNIQYF. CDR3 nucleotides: TGTGCCAGCAGCTTAGAAGCTAGCGGGAGAGGGAACATTCAGTACTTC.

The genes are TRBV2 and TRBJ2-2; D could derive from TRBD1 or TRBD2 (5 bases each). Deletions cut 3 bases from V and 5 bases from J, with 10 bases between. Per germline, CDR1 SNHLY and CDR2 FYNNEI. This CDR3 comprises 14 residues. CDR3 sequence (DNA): TGTGCCAGCAGTGAGCGTGGGGGAACCGGGGAGCTGTTTTTT. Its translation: CASSERGGTGELFF.

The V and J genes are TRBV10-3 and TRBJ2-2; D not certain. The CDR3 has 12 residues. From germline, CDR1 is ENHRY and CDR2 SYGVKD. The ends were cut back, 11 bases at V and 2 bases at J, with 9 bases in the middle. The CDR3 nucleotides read TGTGCCTTTCAGGTCAACACCGGGGAGCTGTTTTTT. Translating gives CAFQVNTGELFF.

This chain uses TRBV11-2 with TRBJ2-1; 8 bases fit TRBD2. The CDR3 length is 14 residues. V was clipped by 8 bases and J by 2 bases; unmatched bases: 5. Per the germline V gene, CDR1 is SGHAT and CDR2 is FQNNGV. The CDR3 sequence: CASGSGSTYNEQFF. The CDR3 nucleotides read TGTGCCAGCGGCAGCGGGAGCACCTACAATGAGCAGTTCTTC. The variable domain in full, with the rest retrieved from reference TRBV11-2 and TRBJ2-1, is EAGVAQSPRYKIIEKRQSVAFWCNPISGHATLYWYQQILGQGPKLLIQFQNNGVVDDSQLPKDRFSAERLKGVDSTLKIQPAKLEDSAVYLCASGSGSTYNEQFFGPGTRLTVL.

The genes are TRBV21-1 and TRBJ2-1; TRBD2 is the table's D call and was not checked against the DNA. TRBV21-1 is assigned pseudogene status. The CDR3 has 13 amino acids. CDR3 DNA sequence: TGTGCCAGCGGTCTAGCGGGCTACAATGAGCAGTTCTTC. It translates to CASGLAGYNEQFF.

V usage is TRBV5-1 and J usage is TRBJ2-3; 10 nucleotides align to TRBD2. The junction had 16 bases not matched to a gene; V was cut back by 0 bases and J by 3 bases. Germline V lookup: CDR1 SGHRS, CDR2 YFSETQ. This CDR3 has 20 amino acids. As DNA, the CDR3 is TGCGCCAGCAGCTTGGTATTAGCGGGAGGAGGGCCTCGATCTACAGATACGCAGTATTTT. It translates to CASSLVLAGGGPRSTDTQYF. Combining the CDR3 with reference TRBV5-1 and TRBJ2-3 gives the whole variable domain KAGVTQTPRYLIKTRGQQVTLSCSPISGHRSVSWYQQTPGQGLQFLFEYFSETQRNKGNFPGRFSGRQFSNSRSEMNVSTLELGDSALYLCASSLVLAGGGPRSTDTQYFGPGTRLTVL.

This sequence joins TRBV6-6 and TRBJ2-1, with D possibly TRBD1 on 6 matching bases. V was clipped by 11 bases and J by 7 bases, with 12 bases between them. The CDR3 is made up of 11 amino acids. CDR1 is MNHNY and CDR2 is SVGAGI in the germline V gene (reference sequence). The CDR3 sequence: CACDQGNEQFF. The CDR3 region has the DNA TGTGCCTGCGATCAGGGGAATGAGCAGTTCTTC.

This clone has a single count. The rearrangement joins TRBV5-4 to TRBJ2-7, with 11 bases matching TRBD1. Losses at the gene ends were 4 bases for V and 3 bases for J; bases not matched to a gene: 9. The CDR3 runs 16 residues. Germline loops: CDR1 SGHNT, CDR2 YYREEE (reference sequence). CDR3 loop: CASSTVGGQGVYEQYF. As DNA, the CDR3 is TGTGCCAGCAGCACCGTCGGGGGACAGGGGGTCTACGAGCAGTACTTC. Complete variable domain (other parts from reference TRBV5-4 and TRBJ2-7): ETGVTQSPTHLIKTRGQQVTLRCSSQSGHNTVSWYQQALGQGPQFIFQYYREEENGRGNFPPRFSGLQFPNYSSELNVNALELDDSALYLCASSTVGGQGVYEQYFGPGTRLTVT.

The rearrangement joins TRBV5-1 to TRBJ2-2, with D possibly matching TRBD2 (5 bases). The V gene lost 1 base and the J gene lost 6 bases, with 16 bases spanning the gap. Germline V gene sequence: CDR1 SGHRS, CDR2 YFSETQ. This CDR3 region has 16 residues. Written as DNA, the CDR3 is TGCGCCAGCAGCTTGAGGAAGTGGCTCGGGGCCGGGGAGCTGTTTTTT. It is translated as CASSLRKWLGAGELFF. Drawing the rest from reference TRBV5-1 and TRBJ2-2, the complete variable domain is KAGVTQTPRYLIKTRGQQVTLSCSPISGHRSVSWYQQTPGQGLQFLFEYFSETQRNKGNFPGRFSGRQFSNSRSEMNVSTLELGDSALYLCASSLRKWLGAGELFFGEGSRLTVL.

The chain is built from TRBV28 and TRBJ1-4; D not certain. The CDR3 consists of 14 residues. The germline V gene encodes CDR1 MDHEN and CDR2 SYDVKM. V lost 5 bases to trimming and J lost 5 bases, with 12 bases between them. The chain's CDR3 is CASSGASPNEKLFF. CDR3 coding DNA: TGTGCCAGCAGTGGAGCCAGCCCAAATGAAAAACTGTTTTTT.

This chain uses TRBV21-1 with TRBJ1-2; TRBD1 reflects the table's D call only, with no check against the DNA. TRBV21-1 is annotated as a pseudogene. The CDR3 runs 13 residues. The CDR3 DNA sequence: TGTGCCAGGACAGGGCGCCGGGACTATGGCTACACCTTC. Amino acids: CARTGRRDYGYTF.